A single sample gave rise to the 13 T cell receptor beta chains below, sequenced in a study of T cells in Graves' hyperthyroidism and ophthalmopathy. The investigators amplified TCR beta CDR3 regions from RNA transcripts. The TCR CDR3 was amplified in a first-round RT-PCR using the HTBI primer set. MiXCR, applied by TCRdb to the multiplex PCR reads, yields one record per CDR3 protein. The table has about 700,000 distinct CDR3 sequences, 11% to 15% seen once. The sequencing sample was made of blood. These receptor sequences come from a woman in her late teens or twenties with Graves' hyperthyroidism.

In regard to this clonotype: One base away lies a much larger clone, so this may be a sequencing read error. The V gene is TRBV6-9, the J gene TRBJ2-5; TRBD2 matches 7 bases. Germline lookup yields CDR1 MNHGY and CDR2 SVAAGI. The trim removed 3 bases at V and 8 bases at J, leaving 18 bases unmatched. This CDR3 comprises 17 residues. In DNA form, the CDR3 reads TGTGCCAGCAGTTACCCGACGAGGGGAGGGGACGTGGATACCCAGTACTTC. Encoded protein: CASSYPTRGGDVDTQYF.

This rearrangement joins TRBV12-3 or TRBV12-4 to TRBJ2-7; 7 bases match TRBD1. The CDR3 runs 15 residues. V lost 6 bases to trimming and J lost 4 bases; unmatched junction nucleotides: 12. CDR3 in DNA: TGTGCCAGCAGCCCACCCCGGGACAGTCAGTACGAGCAGTACTTC. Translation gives CASSPPRDSQYEQYF.

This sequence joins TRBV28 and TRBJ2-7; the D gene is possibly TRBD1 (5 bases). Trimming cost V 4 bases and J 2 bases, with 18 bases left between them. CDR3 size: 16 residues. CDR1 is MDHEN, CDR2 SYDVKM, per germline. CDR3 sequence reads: CASSSDAAGFPYEQYF. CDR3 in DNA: TGTGCCAGCAGTTCCGACGCGGCAGGGTTCCCCTACGAGCAGTACTTC.

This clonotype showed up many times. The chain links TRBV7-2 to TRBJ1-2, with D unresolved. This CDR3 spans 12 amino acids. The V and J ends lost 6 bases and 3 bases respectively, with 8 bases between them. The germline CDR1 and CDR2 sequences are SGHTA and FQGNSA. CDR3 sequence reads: CASSRFDYGYTF. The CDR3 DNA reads TGTGCCAGCAGTCGTTTTGACTATGGCTACACCTTC.

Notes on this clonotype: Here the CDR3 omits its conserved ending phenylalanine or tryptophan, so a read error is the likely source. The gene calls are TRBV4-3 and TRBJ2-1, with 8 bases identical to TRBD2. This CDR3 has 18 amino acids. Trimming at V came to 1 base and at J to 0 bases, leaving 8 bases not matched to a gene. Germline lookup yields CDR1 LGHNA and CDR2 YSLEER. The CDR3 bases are TGCGCCAGCAGCCAAGTTCTAGCGGGCCCGAGCTCCTACAATGAGCAGTTCGTC. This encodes CASSQVLAGPSSYNEQFV.

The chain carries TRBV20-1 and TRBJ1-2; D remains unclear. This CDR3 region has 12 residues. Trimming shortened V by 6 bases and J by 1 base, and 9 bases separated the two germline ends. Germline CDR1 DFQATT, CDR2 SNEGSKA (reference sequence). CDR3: CSAVQVNYGYTF. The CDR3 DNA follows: TGCAGTGCCGTGCAGGTTAACTATGGCTACACCTTC.

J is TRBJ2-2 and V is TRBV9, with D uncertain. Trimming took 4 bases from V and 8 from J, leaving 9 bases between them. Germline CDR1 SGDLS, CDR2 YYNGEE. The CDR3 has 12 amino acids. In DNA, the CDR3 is TGTGCCAGCAGCCAGTTTCGGGGGGAGCTGTTTTTT. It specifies CASSQFRGELFF.

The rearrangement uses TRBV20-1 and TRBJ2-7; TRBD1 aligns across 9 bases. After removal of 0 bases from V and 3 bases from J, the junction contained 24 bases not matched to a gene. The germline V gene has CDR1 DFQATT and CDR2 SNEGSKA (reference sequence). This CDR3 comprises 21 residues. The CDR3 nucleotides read TGCAGTGCTAGAGATCGCCATCCTCTCCGGGACAGGGCATTTAACCACTACGAGCAGTACTTC. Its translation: CSARDRHPLRDRAFNHYEQYF.

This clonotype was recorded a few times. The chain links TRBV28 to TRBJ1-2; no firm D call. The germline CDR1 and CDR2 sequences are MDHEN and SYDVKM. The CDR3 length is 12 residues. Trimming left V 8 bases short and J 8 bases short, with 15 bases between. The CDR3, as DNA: TGTGCCAGCTCCTCACCAGGCTTCGGCTACACCTTC. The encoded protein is CASSSPGFGYTF.

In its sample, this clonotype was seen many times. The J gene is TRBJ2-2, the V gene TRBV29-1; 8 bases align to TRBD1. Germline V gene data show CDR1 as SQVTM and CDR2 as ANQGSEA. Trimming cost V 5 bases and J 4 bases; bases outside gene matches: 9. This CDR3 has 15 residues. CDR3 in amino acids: CSVRVDRVVTGELFF. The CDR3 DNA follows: TGCAGCGTTAGAGTGGACAGGGTTGTCACCGGGGAGCTGTTTTTT.

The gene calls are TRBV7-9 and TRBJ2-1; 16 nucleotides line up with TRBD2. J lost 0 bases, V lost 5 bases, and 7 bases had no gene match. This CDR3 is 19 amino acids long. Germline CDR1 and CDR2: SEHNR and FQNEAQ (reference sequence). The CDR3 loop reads CASSRTGLAGGSSYNEQFF. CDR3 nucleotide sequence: TGTGCCAGCAGCCGGACGGGACTAGCGGGAGGGAGCTCCTACAATGAGCAGTTCTTC.

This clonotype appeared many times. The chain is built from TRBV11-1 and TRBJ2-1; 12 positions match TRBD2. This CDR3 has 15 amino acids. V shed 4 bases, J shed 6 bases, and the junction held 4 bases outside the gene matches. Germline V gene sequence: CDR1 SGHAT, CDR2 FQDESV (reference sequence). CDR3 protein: CASSSTSGRTNEQFF. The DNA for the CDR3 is TGTGCCAGCAGCTCTACTAGCGGGAGGACCAATGAGCAGTTCTTC.

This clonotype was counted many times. CDR3 protein: CASSSGGANYGYTF. As DNA, the CDR3 is TGTGCCAGCAGCTCCGGAGGCGCTAACTATGGCTACACCTTC. The chain recombines TRBV13 with TRBJ1-2; D is undetermined. Trimming removed 4 bases at V and 0 bases at J, with 9 bases between. The CDR3 has 14 amino acids. Germline V gene sequence: CDR1 PRHDT, CDR2 FYEKMQ (reference sequence).